The text below deals with one TCR beta chain. This sample is part of a study of T cell changes during pregnancy in multiple sclerosis. V shed 3 bases and J shed 7 bases, with 16 bases lying between them. The CDR3 length is 14 residues. Germline loops: CDR1 MNHEY, CDR2 SMNVEV (reference sequence). The method was immunoSEQ multiplex PCR; TCRdb's version includes in-frame clones alone and lacks a portion of them. The table lists 90,000 or so clones, approximately 90% of them singletons. This receptor was obtained from a female donor with multiple sclerosis, enrolled in a pregnancy study. Sequenced here: peripheral blood, sampled before pregnancy. The chain joins TRBV27 to TRBJ2-7; possible D gene TRBD2, 6 bases. For the CDR3, the DNA is TGTGCCAGCAGTTTTGAGGGGAGGCTAAGAGAGCAGTACTTC. Translation: CASSFEGRLREQYF.